This TCR beta chain was identified during a study of identical twins. As regards this clonotype: Its target is unknown.

TCRdb reprocessed the 5' RACE reads via MiXCR and lists one record per CDR3 protein. The table lists about 520,000 distinct CDR3 sequences, about 20% of them singletons, with around 1% in the top ten. Study-wide points: Abundant cord blood beta clonotypes carried fewer insertions; memory repertoires showed none.

This CDR3 has 13 amino acids. Germline assignment: CDR1 ENHRY and CDR2 SYGVKD. V lost 8 bases and J lost 3, with 13 bases in between. The same sample was also used in a study of T cells expressing NK-cell markers. That paper notes: Top CD8+ clonotypes included the dominant CD3+CD56+NKG2C+ clonotypes in several donors.

This clonotype was sampled from a woman between 18 and 29 years old in good health. The V gene is TRBV10-3, the J gene TRBJ1-1; unclear D gene. The sequencing sample was made of CD4+ T cells sorted from blood. The CDR3: CAICMDGYTEAFF. CDR3 coding DNA: TGTGCCATCTGTATGGACGGCTACACTGAAGCTTTCTTT.